This entry lists 24 T cell receptor beta chains sequenced from one sample in a study of blood T cell repertoires in COVID-19. Assay used: immunoSEQ multiplex PCR; TCRdb lists only in-frame clones, some missing. The sample holds over 150,000 clones, about 83% seen once. The sample taken for sequencing was peripheral blood. All receptors come from a woman at least 80 years old with acute or convalescent COVID-19.

This clone was counted between two and nine times. The chain recombines TRBV12-5 with TRBJ1-1; TRBD1 is a possible D gene (6 bases). CDR3 length equals 13 residues. Trimming took off 7 bases at V and 6 bases at J, with 15 bases between the two ends. In germline, CDR1 is LGHNT, CDR2 FRNRAP. The DNA for the CDR3 is TGTGCTAGTGCCCTCCGGGACACCTCTGAAGCTTTCTTT. Translation: CASALRDTSEAFF.

This clone was seen a handful of times. The chain is built from TRBV24-1 and TRBJ2-5, with 11 bases identical to TRBD1. CDR1 is KGHDR, CDR2 SFDVKD, per germline. V lost 7 bases to trimming and J lost 2 bases; unmatched junction nucleotides: 2. The CDR3 has 14 residues. The CDR3: CATSGTGGQETQYF. The CDR3 bases are TGTGCCACCAGCGGGACAGGGGGGCAAGAGACCCAGTACTTC.

The chain employs TRBV28 and TRBJ1-2; tentative D call: TRBD1 (5 bases). This CDR3 spans 13 amino acids. Germline V gene lookup returns CDR1 MDHEN and CDR2 SYDVKM. Trimming left V 6 bases short and J 8 bases short, with 16 bases between. The DNA for the CDR3 is TGTGCCAGCAGACAGGACGCGGAGTACGGCTACACCTTC. It yields the protein CASRQDAEYGYTF.

The chain combines TRBV5-1 with TRBJ2-7; 10 nucleotides align to TRBD2. V shed 6 bases and J 5 bases; nucleotides not matched to a gene: 17. The CDR3 has 17 amino acids. Germline V gene data show CDR1 as SGHRS and CDR2 as YFSETQ. The CDR3 region has the DNA TGCGCCAGCATAAGGGAACCGGGGCTAGCGGGAGAGGACGAGCAGTACTTC. This codes for CASIREPGLAGEDEQYF.

The chain couples TRBV7-2 to TRBJ2-5; tentatively, D is TRBD1 (5 bases). Germline V gives CDR1 SGHTA, CDR2 FQGNSA. This CDR3 is built from 13 residues. Trimming removed 4 bases at V and 2 bases at J, with 8 bases between. The CDR3 reads CASSSTGQETQYF. The CDR3 nucleotides are TGTGCCAGCAGCTCAACAGGTCAAGAGACCCAGTACTTC.

The chain joins TRBV5-1 to TRBJ1-1; maybe TRBD1 (6 bases). The CDR3 contains 14 residues. Deletions cut 0 bases from V and 1 base from J, with 7 bases between. The germline CDR1 and CDR2 sequences are SGHRS and YFSETQ. CDR3 nucleotide sequence: TGCGCCAGCAGCTTGGGGGGGCGGAACACTGAAGCTTTCTTT. Residues: CASSLGGRNTEAFF.

The chain recombines TRBV6-5 with TRBJ1-4, with 7 bases fitting TRBD1. The CDR3 is 14 residues long. Germline CDR1 MNHEY, CDR2 SVGAGI. Trimming cost V 7 bases and J 8 bases; bases outside gene matches: 10. The CDR3 reads CASTYAGGREKLFF. The CDR3, as DNA: TGTGCCAGCACATACGCAGGGGGTCGAGAAAAACTGTTTTTT.

This clone was counted only a few times. The V gene is TRBV6-1, the J gene TRBJ1-3; possibly TRBD1 for D (6 bases). Trimming took 1 base from V and 5 from J, leaving 21 bases between them. CDR1 and CDR2 (germline): MNHNS, SASEGT. This CDR3 has 18 residues. The CDR3 loop reads CASSEVWTDSQRRNTIYF. In DNA form, the CDR3 reads TGTGCCAGCAGTGAAGTCTGGACGGACAGCCAAAGAAGAAACACCATATATTTT.

The chain links TRBV7-9 to TRBJ1-2; possible D gene TRBD1, 6 bases. Trimming pared 1 base from V and 10 bases from J, leaving 13 bases between. Germline loops: CDR1 SEHNR, CDR2 FQNEAQ (reference sequence). The CDR3 spans 13 residues. This chain's CDR3 is CASSLEGTRDYTF. CDR3 nucleotides: TGTGCCAGCAGCTTAGAAGGGACAAGGGACTACACCTTC. Full variable domain (outside the CDR3, taken from reference TRBV7-9 and TRBJ1-2): DTGVSQNPRHKITKRGQNVTFRCDPISEHNRLYWYRQTLGQGPEFLTYFQNEAQLEKSRLLSDRFSAERPKGSFSTLEIQRTEQGDSAMYLCASSLEGTRDYTFGSGTRLTVV.

The chain couples TRBV6-5 to TRBJ2-1; 7 bases are shared with TRBD2. CDR1 is MNHEY and CDR2 is SVGAGI in the germline V gene. CDR3 length equals 13 residues. With V trimmed by 7 bases and J by 8 bases, 8 bases remained unmatched. The CDR3 nucleotides read TGTGCCAGCAAGGGAGGGGTTGGAGATGAGCAGTTCTTC. It encodes CASKGGVGDEQFF.

V is TRBV19 and J is TRBJ1-4; D gene ambiguous. Germline V gene data show CDR1 as LNHDA and CDR2 as SQIVND (reference sequence). Trimming left V 2 bases short and J 11 bases short, with 15 bases between. The CDR3 contains 14 residues. The CDR3 coding sequence is TGTGCCAGTAGTATAAATCTGGGAGTGGATAAACTGTTTTTT. Its protein is CASSINLGVDKLFF.

The genes are TRBV7-2 and TRBJ1-6, with D uncertain. Trimming removed 5 bases from V and 3 bases from J, with 8 bases in between. Germline V gene lookup returns CDR1 SGHTA and CDR2 FQGNSA. The CDR3 is 14 amino acids. The CDR3 bases are TGTGCCAGCAGCCCGGGGAACTATAATTCACCCCTCCACTTT. Translated, it gives CASSPGNYNSPLHF.

This chain uses TRBV6-5 with TRBJ1-1, with a weak D call TRBD1 (6 bases). There are 15 residues in the CDR3. V was shortened by 6 bases and J by 0 bases, with 14 bases between the two germline ends. The germline V gene has CDR1 MNHEY and CDR2 SVGAGI. The CDR3: CASSSPGHLNTEAFF. As DNA, the CDR3 is TGTGCCAGCAGCTCACCGGGACACCTGAACACTGAAGCTTTCTTT.

The chain recombines TRBV29-1 with TRBJ2-3; no clear D gene. The CDR3 loop spans 13 amino acids. Trimming shortened V by 1 base and J by 4 bases, and 9 bases separated the two germline ends. Germline CDR1 SQVTM, CDR2 ANQGSEA. Here the CDR3 reads CSVEVVRPDTQYF. CDR3 DNA sequence: TGCAGCGTTGAAGTTGTGCGCCCAGATACGCAGTATTTT.

The V and J genes are TRBV9 and TRBJ2-7, with TRBD1 as a possible D gene (6 bases). This CDR3 is built from 13 residues. The germline gives CDR1 SGDLS, CDR2 YYNGEE. V was cut by 4 bases and J by 2 bases, with 10 bases left in between. CDR3 protein: CASSPRQAYEQYF. DNA of the CDR3: TGTGCCAGCAGCCCACGACAGGCCTACGAGCAGTACTTC.

This clone has just a few counts. This chain joins TRBV30 and TRBJ1-2, with 9 nucleotides matching TRBD1. J gave up 8 bases and V 1 base, and 5 bases lay outside the gene matches. The germline CDR1 and CDR2 sequences are GTSNPN and SVGIG (reference sequence). The CDR3 has 13 residues. The CDR3 DNA sequence: TGTGCCTGGAGTGGGGACAGGGACGAAGGCTACACCTTC. Protein: CAWSGDRDEGYTF.

The chain employs TRBV6-5 and TRBJ1-3, with a tentative D call TRBD1 (5 bases). Germline assignment: CDR1 MNHEY and CDR2 SVGAGI. This CDR3 is 15 amino acids long. The V end lost 6 bases, the J end lost 0 bases, and 12 bases lay between the germline ends. CDR3: CASSLTVHSGNTIYF. CDR3 coding DNA: TGTGCCAGCAGCCTGACAGTTCACTCTGGAAACACCATATATTTT.

This clone was counted a single time. The chain employs TRBV30 and TRBJ2-1; 9 bases fit TRBD2. Germline trimming cut 5 bases from V and 4 bases from J; bases unmatched to any gene: 9. CDR1 is GTSNPN and CDR2 is SVGIG in the germline V gene (reference sequence). The CDR3 runs to 15 residues. CDR3 sequence (DNA): TGTGCCTGGCGTGGGGGCGGGGGGGGATACAATGAGCAGTTCTTC. It yields the protein CAWRGGGGGYNEQFF.

The chain is built from TRBV9 and TRBJ2-2, with 11 bases lining up with TRBD2. Germline loops: CDR1 SGDLS, CDR2 YYNGEE. The CDR3 extends over 18 amino acids. Trimming cost V 0 bases and J 2 bases; bases outside gene matches: 6. CDR3 nucleotides: TGTGCCAGCAGCGTAGAACTAGCGGGGGCCAGCAACACCGGGGAGCTGTTTTTT. As protein: CASSVELAGASNTGELFF.

V and J are TRBV11-3 and TRBJ2-2, with 9 bases identical to TRBD2. Germline V CDR1 and CDR2: SGHNT, YENEEA. V gave up 1 base and J gave up 5 bases; unmatched junction bases: 5. The CDR3 covers 16 residues. In DNA form, the CDR3 reads TGTGCCAGCAGCTTAGGACTAGCGGAGGAAACCGGGGAGCTGTTTTTT. It yields the protein CASSLGLAEETGELFF.

The J gene is TRBJ2-5, the V gene TRBV7-2, with 10 bases matching TRBD1. CDR3 length: 17 residues. CDR1 and CDR2 (germline): SGHTA, FQGNSA. V lost 5 bases to trimming and J lost 5 bases; unmatched junction nucleotides: 14. CDR3 nucleotide sequence: TGTGCCAGCAGCCCGTCCCGGGACAGGGGACGACGTGAGACCCAGTACTTC. It translates to CASSPSRDRGRRETQYF.

J is TRBJ2-5 and V is TRBV4-2; 14 bases line up with TRBD2. The ends lost 0 bases at V and 7 bases at J; junction bases unmatched: 4. CDR1 is LGHNA and CDR2 is YNFKEQ in the germline V gene. The CDR3 is made up of 16 amino acids. CDR3 nucleotide sequence: TGTGCCAGCAGCCAAGATGGGACTAGCGGGGGAGGGACCCAGTACTTC. Translated: CASSQDGTSGGGTQYF.

This clone has only a few counts. The V call is TRBV10-3, the J call TRBJ1-1, with TRBD1 as a possible D gene (5 bases). V was cut by 0 bases and J by 4 bases, with 9 bases left in between. The CDR3 totals 14 residues. Germline CDR1 reads ENHRY; CDR2 reads SYGVKD. CDR3 protein: CAISESLQGTEAFF. The CDR3 bases are TGTGCCATCAGTGAGTCGTTGCAGGGCACTGAAGCTTTCTTT.

V gene TRBV7-9 combines with J gene TRBJ2-3; no clear D gene. Trimming took 5 bases from V and 1 from J, leaving 10 bases between them. The CDR3 loop spans 14 amino acids. Germline CDR1 SEHNR, CDR2 FQNEAQ (reference sequence). CDR3: CASSPRLGTDTQYF. The CDR3 DNA reads as TGTGCCAGCAGCCCTAGGCTGGGCACAGATACGCAGTATTTT.